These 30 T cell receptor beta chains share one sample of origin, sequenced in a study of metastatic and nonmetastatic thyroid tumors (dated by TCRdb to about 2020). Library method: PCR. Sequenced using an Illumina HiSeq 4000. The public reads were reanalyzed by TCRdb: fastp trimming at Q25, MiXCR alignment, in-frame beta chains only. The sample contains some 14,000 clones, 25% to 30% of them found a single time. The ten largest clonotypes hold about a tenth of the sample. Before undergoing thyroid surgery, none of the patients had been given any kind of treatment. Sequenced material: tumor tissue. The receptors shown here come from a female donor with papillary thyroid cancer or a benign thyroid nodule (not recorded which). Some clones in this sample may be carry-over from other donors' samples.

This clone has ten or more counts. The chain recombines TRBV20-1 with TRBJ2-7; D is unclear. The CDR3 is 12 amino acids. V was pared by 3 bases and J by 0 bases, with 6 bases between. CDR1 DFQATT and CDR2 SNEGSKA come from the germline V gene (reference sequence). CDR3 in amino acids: CSASLPSYEQYF. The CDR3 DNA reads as TGCAGTGCTAGTCTTCCCTCCTACGAGCAGTACTTC.

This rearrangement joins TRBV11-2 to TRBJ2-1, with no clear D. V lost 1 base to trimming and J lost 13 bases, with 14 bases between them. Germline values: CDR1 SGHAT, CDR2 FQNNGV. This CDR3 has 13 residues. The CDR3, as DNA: TGTGCCAGCAGCTTAGGGCCCTTCAAGGATCAGTTCTTC. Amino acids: CASSLGPFKDQFF.

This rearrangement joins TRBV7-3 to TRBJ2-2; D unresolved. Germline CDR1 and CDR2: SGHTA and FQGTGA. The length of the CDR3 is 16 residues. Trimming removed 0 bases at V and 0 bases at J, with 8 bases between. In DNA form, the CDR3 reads TGTGCCAGCAGCTTAACCGTTACAGCGAACACCGGGGAGCTGTTTTTT. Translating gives CASSLTVTANTGELFF.

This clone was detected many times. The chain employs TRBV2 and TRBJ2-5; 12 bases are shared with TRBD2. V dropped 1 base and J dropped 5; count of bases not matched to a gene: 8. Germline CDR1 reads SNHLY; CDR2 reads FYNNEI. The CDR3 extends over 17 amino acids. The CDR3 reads CASSEVSSGRALETQYF. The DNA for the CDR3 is TGTGCCAGCAGTGAAGTGTCTAGCGGGAGGGCCTTGGAGACCCAGTACTTC. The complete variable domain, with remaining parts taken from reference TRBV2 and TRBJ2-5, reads EPEVTQTPSHQVTQMGQEVILRCVPISNHLYFYWYRQILGQKVEFLVSFYNNEISEKSEIFDDQFSVERPDGSNFTLKIRSTKLEDSAMYFCASSEVSSGRALETQYFGPGTRLLVL.

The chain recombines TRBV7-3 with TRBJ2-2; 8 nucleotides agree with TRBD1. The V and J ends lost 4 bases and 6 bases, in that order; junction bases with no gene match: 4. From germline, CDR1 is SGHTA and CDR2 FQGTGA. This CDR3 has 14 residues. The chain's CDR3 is CASSSGQVPGELFF. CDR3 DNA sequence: TGTGCCAGCAGCTCGGGACAGGTCCCCGGGGAGCTGTTTTTT.

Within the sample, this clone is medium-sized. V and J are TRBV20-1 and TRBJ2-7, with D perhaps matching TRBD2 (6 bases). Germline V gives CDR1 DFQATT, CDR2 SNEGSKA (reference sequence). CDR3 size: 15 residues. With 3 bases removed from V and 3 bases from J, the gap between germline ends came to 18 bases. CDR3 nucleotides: TGCAGTGCTAGTTTTTCGGCGTCTAGCGACTACGAGCAGTACTTC. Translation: CSASFSASSDYEQYF.

The CDR3 DNA sequence: TGCAGCGTTCTAACAACGAACACCGGGGAGCTGTTTTTT. This codes for CSVLTTNTGELFF. The chain couples TRBV29-1 to TRBJ2-2; D remains ambiguous. Trimming cost V 5 bases and J 0 bases, with 7 bases left between them. Germline CDR1 is SQVTM and CDR2 is ANQGSEA. This CDR3 region has 13 residues.

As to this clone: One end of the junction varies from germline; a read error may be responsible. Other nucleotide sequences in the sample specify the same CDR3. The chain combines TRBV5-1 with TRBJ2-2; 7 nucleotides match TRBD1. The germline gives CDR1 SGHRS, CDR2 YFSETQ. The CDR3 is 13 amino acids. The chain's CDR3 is CASSFGATGELFF. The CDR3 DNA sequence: TGCGCCAGCAGCTTTGGTGCCACAGGGGAGTTGTTTTTT.

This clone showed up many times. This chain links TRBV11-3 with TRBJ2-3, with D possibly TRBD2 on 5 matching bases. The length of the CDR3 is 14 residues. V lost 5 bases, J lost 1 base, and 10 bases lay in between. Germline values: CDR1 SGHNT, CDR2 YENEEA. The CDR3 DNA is TGTGCCAGCAGCCTGGACGGGGGCACAGATACGCAGTATTTT. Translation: CASSLDGGTDTQYF.

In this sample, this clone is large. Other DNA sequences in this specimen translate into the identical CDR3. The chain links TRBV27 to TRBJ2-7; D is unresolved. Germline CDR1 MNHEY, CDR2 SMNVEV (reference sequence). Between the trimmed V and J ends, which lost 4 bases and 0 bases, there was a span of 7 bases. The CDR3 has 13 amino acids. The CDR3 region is CASSSVDSYEQYF. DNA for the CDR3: TGTGCCAGCAGTTCGGTGGACTCCTACGAGCAGTACTTC.

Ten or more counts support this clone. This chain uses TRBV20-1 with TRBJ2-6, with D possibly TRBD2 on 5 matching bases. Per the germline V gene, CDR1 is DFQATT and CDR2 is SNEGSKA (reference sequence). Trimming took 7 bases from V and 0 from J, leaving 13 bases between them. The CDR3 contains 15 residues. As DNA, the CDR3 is TGCAGTGGAGGGATTTCCGACTCTGGGGCCAACGTCCTGACTTTC. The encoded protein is CSGGISDSGANVLTF.

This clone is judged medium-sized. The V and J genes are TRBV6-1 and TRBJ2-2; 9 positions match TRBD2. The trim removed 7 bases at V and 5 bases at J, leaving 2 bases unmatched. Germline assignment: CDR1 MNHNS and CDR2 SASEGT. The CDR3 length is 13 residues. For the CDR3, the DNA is TGTGCCAGCACCCTAGCGGGGACCGGGGAGCTGTTTTTT. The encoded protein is CASTLAGTGELFF.

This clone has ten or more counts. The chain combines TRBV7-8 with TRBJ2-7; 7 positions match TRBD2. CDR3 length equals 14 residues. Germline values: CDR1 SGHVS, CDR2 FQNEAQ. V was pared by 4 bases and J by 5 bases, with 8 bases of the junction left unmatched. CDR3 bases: TGTGCCAGCAGCTATAGCGGGCGTGCCCACGAGCAGTACTTC. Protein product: CASSYSGRAHEQYF.

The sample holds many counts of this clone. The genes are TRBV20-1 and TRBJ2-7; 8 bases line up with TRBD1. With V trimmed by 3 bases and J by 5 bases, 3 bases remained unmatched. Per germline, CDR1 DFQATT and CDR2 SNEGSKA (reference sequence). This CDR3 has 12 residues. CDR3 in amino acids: CSARTGAHEQYF. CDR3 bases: TGCAGTGCTAGGACAGGGGCCCACGAGCAGTACTTC.

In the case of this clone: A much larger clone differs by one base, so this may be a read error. In DNA, the CDR3 is TGCGCCAGCAGCTTGGCCGTGGAGGGAAAACTGTTTTTT. Amino acid sequence: CASSLAVEGKLFF. J is TRBJ1-4 and V is TRBV5-1; the D is unclear. The CDR3 is 13 residues long. The ends were cut back, 0 bases at V and 10 bases at J, with 10 bases in the middle. The germline V gene encodes CDR1 SGHRS and CDR2 YFSETQ.

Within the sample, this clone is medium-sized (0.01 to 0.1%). The CDR3, as DNA: TGTGCCTGGAACCAGATGTTAAGCCGAGATACGCAGTATTTT. The encoded protein is CAWNQMLSRDTQYF. The rearrangement uses TRBV30 and TRBJ2-3; unclear D gene. The CDR3 contains 14 residues. Trimming removed 4 bases from V and 5 bases from J, with 16 bases in between. Germline CDR1 and CDR2: GTSNPN and SVGIG (reference sequence).

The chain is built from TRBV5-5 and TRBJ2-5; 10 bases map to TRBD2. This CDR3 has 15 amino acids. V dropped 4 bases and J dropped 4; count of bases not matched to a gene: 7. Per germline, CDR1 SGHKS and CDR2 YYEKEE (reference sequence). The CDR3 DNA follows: TGTGCCAGCAGCCCGCAGCGGGGGGGCCGAGAGACCCAGTACTTC. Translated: CASSPQRGGRETQYF.

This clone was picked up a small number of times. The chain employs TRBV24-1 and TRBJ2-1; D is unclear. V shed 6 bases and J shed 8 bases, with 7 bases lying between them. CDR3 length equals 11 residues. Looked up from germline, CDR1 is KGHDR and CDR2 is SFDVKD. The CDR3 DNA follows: TGTGCCACCAGTTCAACGTATGAGCAGTTCTTC. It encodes CATSSTYEQFF.

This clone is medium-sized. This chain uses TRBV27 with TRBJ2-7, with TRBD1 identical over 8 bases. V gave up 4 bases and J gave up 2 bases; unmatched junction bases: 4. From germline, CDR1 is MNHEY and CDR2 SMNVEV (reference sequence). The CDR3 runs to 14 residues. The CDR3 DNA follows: TGTGCCAGCAGTTACCGGACAGGGACCTACGAGCAGTACTTC. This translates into CASSYRTGTYEQYF.

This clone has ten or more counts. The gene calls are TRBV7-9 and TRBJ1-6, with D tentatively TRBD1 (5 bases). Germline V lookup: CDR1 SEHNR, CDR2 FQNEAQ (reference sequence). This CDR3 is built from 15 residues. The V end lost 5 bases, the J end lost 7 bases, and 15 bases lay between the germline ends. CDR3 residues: CASSPGGGRNSPLHF. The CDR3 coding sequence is TGTGCCAGCAGCCCCGGGGGGGGTAGGAATTCACCCCTCCACTTT.

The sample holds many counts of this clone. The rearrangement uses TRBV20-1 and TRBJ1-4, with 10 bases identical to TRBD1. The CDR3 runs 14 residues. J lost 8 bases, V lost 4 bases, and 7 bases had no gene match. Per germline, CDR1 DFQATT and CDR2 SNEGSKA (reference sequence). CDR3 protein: CSATTGGGGEKLFF. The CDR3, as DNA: TGCAGTGCTACGACAGGGGGCGGTGGGGAAAAACTGTTTTTT.

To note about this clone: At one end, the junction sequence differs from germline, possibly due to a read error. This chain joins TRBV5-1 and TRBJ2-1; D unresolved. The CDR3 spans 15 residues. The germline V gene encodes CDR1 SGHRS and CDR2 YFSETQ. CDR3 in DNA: TGCGCCAGCATCTTGATGTCCCAGTTTGTGGATGAGCAGTTCTTC. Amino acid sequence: CASILMSQFVDEQFF.

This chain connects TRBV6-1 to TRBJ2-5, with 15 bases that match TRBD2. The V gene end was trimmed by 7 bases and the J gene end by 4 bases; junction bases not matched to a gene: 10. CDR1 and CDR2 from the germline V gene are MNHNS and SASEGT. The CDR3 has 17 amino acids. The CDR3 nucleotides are TGTGCCAGCACCACTGGACTAGCGGGAGGGCTGCTAGAGACCCAGTACTTC. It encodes CASTTGLAGGLLETQYF.

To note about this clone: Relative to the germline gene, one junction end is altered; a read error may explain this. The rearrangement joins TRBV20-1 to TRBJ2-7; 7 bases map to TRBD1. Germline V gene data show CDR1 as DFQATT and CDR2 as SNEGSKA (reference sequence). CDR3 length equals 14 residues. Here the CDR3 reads CSARQQGSSYEQCF. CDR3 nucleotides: TGCAGTGCTAGGCAACAGGGGTCATCCTACGAGCAGTGCTTC.

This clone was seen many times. The CDR3 DNA sequence: TGTGCCAGCAGTCTTGACCCCCAGGGGGGGCAGTATTTT. Protein sequence: CASSLDPQGGQYF. V gene TRBV7-2 combines with J gene TRBJ2-3; TRBD1 is a possible D gene (7 bases). This CDR3 spans 13 amino acids. The ends were cut back, 6 bases at V and 11 bases at J, with 18 bases in the middle. In germline, CDR1 is SGHTA, CDR2 FQGNSA.

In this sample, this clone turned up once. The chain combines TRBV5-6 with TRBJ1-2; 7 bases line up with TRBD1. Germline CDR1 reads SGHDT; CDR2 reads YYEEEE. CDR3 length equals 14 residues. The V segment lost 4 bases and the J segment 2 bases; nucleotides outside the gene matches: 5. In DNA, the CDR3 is TGTGCCAGCAGCCCGACAGGGAGGAACTATGGCTACACCTTC. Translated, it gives CASSPTGRNYGYTF.

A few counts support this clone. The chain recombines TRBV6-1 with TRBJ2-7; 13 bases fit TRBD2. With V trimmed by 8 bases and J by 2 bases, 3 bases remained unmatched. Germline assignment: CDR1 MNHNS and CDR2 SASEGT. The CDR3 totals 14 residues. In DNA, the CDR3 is TGTGCCAGCGGTGGACTAGCGGGAGCCTACGAGCAGTACTTC. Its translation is CASGGLAGAYEQYF.

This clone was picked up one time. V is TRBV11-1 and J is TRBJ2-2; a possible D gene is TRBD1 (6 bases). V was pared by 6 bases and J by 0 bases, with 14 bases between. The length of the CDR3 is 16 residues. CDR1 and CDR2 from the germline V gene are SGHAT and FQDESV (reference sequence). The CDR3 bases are TGTGCCAGCAGAGGACAGTCTATAACGAACACCGGGGAGCTGTTTTTT. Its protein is CASRGQSITNTGELFF.

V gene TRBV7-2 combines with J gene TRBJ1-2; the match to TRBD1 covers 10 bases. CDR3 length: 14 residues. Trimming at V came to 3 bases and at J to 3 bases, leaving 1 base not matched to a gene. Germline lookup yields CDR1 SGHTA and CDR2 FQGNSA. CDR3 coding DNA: TGTGCCAGCAGCTTGACAGGGGGCGACTATGGCTACACCTTC. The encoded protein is CASSLTGGDYGYTF.

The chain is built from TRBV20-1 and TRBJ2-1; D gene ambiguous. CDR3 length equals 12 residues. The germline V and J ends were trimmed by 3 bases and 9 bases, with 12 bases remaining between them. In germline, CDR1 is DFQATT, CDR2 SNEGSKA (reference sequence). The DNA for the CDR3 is TGCAGTGCTAGCTCACTTCTGAGTGAGCAGTTCTTC. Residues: CSASSLLSEQFF.